The 27 T cell receptor beta chains below all came from one sample that was sequenced in a study of T cells in Graves' hyperthyroidism and ophthalmopathy. RNA transcripts served as the template for amplifying TCR beta CDR3 regions. The HTBI primer set drove a first-round RT-PCR of the TCR CDR3. TCRdb fed the multiplex PCR reads into MiXCR, producing one record per CDR3 protein. The sample has more than 95,000 distinct CDR3 sequences, over 45% seen once. Sequenced: blood. Receptor source: a man in his forties or fifties with Graves' hyperthyroidism.

This clonotype has at least ten counts. The chain couples TRBV12-3 or TRBV12-4 to TRBJ2-3; D might be TRBD1 (6 bases). There are 15 residues in the CDR3. V lost 3 bases, J lost 4 bases, and 14 bases lay in between. The CDR3 bases are TGTGCCAGCAGTTTGGGCGCAGGGACATCAGATACGCAGTATTTT. This encodes CASSLGAGTSDTQYF.

This clonotype was recorded many times. The chain recombines TRBV6-5 with TRBJ1-5; the match to TRBD1 covers 8 bases. J was trimmed by 2 bases and V by 0 bases; bases with no gene match: 0. The CDR3 runs 15 residues. The germline V gene has CDR1 MNHEY and CDR2 SVGAGI. The chain's CDR3 is CASSYSTGGNQPQHF. The CDR3 DNA sequence: TGTGCCAGCAGTTACTCGACAGGGGGCAATCAGCCCCAGCATTTT.

The table lists this clonotype with a count of one. This could be a read error, since a much larger clone is one nucleotide away. The chain joins TRBV7-2 to TRBJ2-3, with TRBD1 identical over 11 bases. CDR3 length: 17 residues. Germline V gene data show CDR1 as SGHTA and CDR2 as FQGNSA. V lost 4 bases, J lost 2 bases, and 8 bases stayed unmatched. CDR3: CASSSPGQGVSTDTQYF. CDR3 coding DNA: TGTGCCAGCAGCTCGCCGGGACAGGGGGTGTCCACAGATACGCAGTATTTT.

This clonotype was recorded many times. The chain joins TRBV27 to TRBJ2-7; TRBD2 agrees at 10 bases. The CDR3 contains 14 residues. The germline CDR1 and CDR2 sequences are MNHEY and SMNVEV (reference sequence). Losses at the gene ends were 5 bases for V and 4 bases for J; bases not matched to a gene: 5. The CDR3 protein is CASSNGLAAYEQYF. CDR3 DNA sequence: TGTGCCAGCAGTAACGGACTAGCGGCGTACGAGCAGTACTTC.

Notes on this clonotype: The CDR3 end shows no conserved phenylalanine or tryptophan, and so a read error is likely. The chain recombines TRBV20-1 with TRBJ2-7; tentatively, D is TRBD1 or TRBD2 (6 bases each). This CDR3 region has 14 residues. V was pared by 0 bases and J by 2 bases, with 11 bases between. CDR1 is DFQATT, CDR2 SNEGSKA, per germline (reference sequence). CDR3 amino acids: CSARDGGGTYEQYL. CDR3 DNA sequence: TGCAGTGCTAGAGATGGAGGGGGTACCTACGAGCAGTACCTC.

In its sample, this clonotype was seen many times. V is TRBV2 and J is TRBJ2-5; no clear D gene. V gave up 1 base and J gave up 6 bases, with 0 bases separating them. Germline V CDR1 and CDR2: SNHLY, FYNNEI. The CDR3 spans 10 residues. In DNA, the CDR3 is TGTGCCAGCAGTGAAGAGACCCAGTACTTC. As protein: CASSEETQYF.

Many counts were recorded for this clonotype. V usage is TRBV5-6 and J usage is TRBJ1-1; 9 nucleotides match TRBD1. This CDR3 comprises 13 residues. Germline lookup yields CDR1 SGHDT and CDR2 YYEEEE. V was clipped by 4 bases and J by 11 bases; unmatched bases: 9. CDR3 protein: CASSVGTGMSAFF. The CDR3 DNA reads as TGTGCCAGCAGCGTCGGGACAGGGATGTCGGCTTTCTTT.

As concerns this clonotype: A junction boundary mismatches the germline segment, possibly from a read error. V gene TRBV7-7 combines with J gene TRBJ2-1; D is perhaps TRBD1 (5 bases). Germline loops: CDR1 SSHAT, CDR2 FNYEAQ (reference sequence). This CDR3 comprises 18 residues. The CDR3, as DNA: TGTGCTAGCAGCCACCTCGAAGGGGCGCCCAGCTCCTACAATGAGCAGTTCTTC. Residues: CASSHLEGAPSSYNEQFF. The full variable domain, its missing parts supplied by reference TRBV7-7 and TRBJ2-1, is GAGVSQSPRYKVTKRGQDVTLRCDPISSHATLYWYQQALGQGPEFLTYFNYEAQPDKSGLPSDRFSAERPEGSISTLTIQRTEQRDSAMYRCASSHLEGAPSSYNEQFFGPGTRLTVL.

This clonotype was counted many times. This chain uses TRBV6-5 with TRBJ1-1; 7 nucleotides align to TRBD1. CDR3 length equals 18 residues. CDR1 is MNHEY, CDR2 SVGAGI, per germline. Trimming at V came to 2 bases and at J to 0 bases, leaving 12 bases not matched to a gene. CDR3 sequence (DNA): TGTGCCAGCAGTTACAATGGGGCCAGGGGGTACCTGAACACTGAAGCTTTCTTT. Its protein product is CASSYNGARGYLNTEAFF.

This clonotype was picked up many times. CDR3 sequence: CSASFQNYEQYF. CDR3 DNA: TGCAGTGCTAGTTTCCAGAATTACGAGCAGTACTTC. The chain couples TRBV20-1 to TRBJ2-7; D is ambiguous. This CDR3 is 12 amino acids long. V lost 3 bases, J lost 4 bases, and 10 bases lay in between. Germline V CDR1 and CDR2: DFQATT, SNEGSKA (reference sequence).

This clonotype appeared a few times. The J gene is TRBJ1-1, the V gene TRBV6-5; TRBD1 might be the D (5 bases). V was trimmed by 3 bases and J by 1 base, leaving 18 bases between them. CDR3 size: 17 residues. Germline-derived CDR1 and CDR2 are MNHEY and SVGAGI. The CDR3 sequence: CASSYSVFRDRNTEAFF. DNA of the CDR3: TGTGCCAGCAGTTATAGTGTTTTCCGGGACCGGAACACTGAAGCTTTCTTT.

This clonotype was seen repeatedly, ten times or more. The J gene is TRBJ2-5, the V gene TRBV9, with 7 bases aligning to TRBD2. CDR1 and CDR2 (germline): SGDLS, YYNGEE. V shed 3 bases, J shed 5 bases, and the junction held 10 bases outside the gene matches. The length of the CDR3 is 15 residues. CDR3 in amino acids: CASSARGGSMETQYF. DNA for the CDR3: TGTGCCAGCAGCGCAAGGGGCGGGAGTATGGAGACCCAGTACTTC.

This clonotype showed up many times. V usage is TRBV19 and J usage is TRBJ1-1; 7 bases are a match to TRBD1. J gave up 0 bases and V 6 bases, and 4 bases lay outside the gene matches. The CDR3 sequence is 14 residues long. From germline, CDR1 is LNHDA and CDR2 SQIVND (reference sequence). DNA of the CDR3: TGTGCCAGTAGGCGACAGGGACTGAACACTGAAGCTTTCTTT. This gives the protein CASRRQGLNTEAFF.

The chain links TRBV20-1 to TRBJ1-2; perhaps TRBD1 as D (5 bases). V lost 3 bases and J 7 bases, leaving 15 bases between the germline ends. The germline CDR1 and CDR2 sequences are DFQATT and SNEGSKA (reference sequence). The CDR3 is made up of 13 amino acids. The DNA for the CDR3 is TGCAGTGCTAGGTCCCAGGGTGTGGCTGGCTACACCTTC. Its translation: CSARSQGVAGYTF.

This clonotype came up a few times. V and J are TRBV4-1 and TRBJ1-4; 7 positions match TRBD1. Germline V lookup: CDR1 MGHRA, CDR2 YSYEKL. V gave up 3 bases and J gave up 8 bases; unmatched junction bases: 15. This CDR3 has 17 amino acids. CDR3 amino acids: CASSQEGAQGVGEKLFF. CDR3 bases: TGCGCCAGCAGCCAGGAGGGGGCGCAAGGTGTCGGGGAAAAACTGTTTTTT.

V is TRBV9 and J is TRBJ2-7; perhaps TRBD2 as D (7 bases). Germline assignment: CDR1 SGDLS and CDR2 YYNGEE. The CDR3 covers 15 residues. V was cut by 4 bases and J by 1 base, with 15 bases left in between. Written as DNA, the CDR3 is TGTGCCAGCAGCCTAGGGGGGGCACAATCCTACGAGCAGTACTTC. Encoded protein: CASSLGGAQSYEQYF.

Many counts were recorded for this clonotype. The chain has TRBV7-2 and TRBJ2-3, with TRBD2 as a possible D gene (6 bases). V was pared by 5 bases and J by 3 bases, with 21 bases between. This CDR3 has 17 residues. CDR1 SGHTA and CDR2 FQGNSA come from the germline V gene. CDR3 sequence reads: CASSPSSSGGRTDTQYF. For the CDR3, the DNA is TGTGCCAGCAGCCCTTCCTCATCTGGGGGGAGGACAGATACGCAGTATTTT.

This clonotype was found many times. The rearrangement uses TRBV7-6 and TRBJ2-1; 8 bases align to TRBD1. The V and J ends lost 5 bases and 7 bases, in that order; junction bases with no gene match: 7. From germline, CDR1 is SGHVS and CDR2 FNYEAQ. The CDR3 has 14 residues. CDR3 sequence: CASSARTGRNEQFF. The CDR3 DNA reads TGTGCCAGCAGCGCCCGGACAGGGAGAAATGAGCAGTTCTTC.

A remark on this clonotype: A clone one base away is much larger, so this may be a read error. It is likely a read error, because the conserved phenylalanine at the end of the CDR3 is missing. It is unclear where the CDR3 begins or ends on the DNA, so no DNA is shown, and the CDR3 is as TCRdb lists it. The V and J genes are TRBV9 and TRBJ1-1. The CDR3 totals 14 residues, both ends included. Germline assignment: CDR1 SGDLS and CDR2 YYNGEE. The CDR3 loop reads CASSVGDGGTEALL.

Notes on this clonotype: The junction does not match germline at one end; this may be a read error. The genes are TRBV20-1 and TRBJ2-3; weak D call: TRBD1 (5 bases). The CDR3 sequence is 8 residues long. Germline CDR1 reads DFQATT; CDR2 reads SNEGSKA (reference sequence). The CDR3 region has the DNA TGCAGCGCTATTCAGGGGTATTTT. It yields the protein CSAIQGYF.

This clonotype was seen ten or more times. This rearrangement joins TRBV5-5 to TRBJ2-1; 7 bases map to TRBD2. J lost 4 bases, V lost 4 bases, and 11 bases had no gene match. This CDR3 has 16 residues. Germline CDR1 reads SGHKS; CDR2 reads YYEKEE (reference sequence). The CDR3 spells CASSPGLVARYNEQFF. The CDR3 DNA reads TGTGCCAGCAGCCCCGGACTAGTGGCGAGATACAATGAGCAGTTCTTC.

On this clonotype itself: A clone one base away is much larger, so this may be a read error. This chain joins TRBV12-3 or TRBV12-4 and TRBJ1-1; 7 bases are a match to TRBD1. Trimming cost V 4 bases and J 4 bases; bases outside gene matches: 9. This CDR3 comprises 15 residues. The CDR3: CASSYSAGGFTEAFF. CDR3 nucleotide sequence: TGTGCCAGCAGTTACAGCGCAGGGGGTTTCACTGAAGCTTTCTTT.

The table lists this clonotype with a few counts. The rearrangement uses TRBV6-5 and TRBJ2-2, with a possible D match to TRBD1 (6 bases). V lost 0 bases to trimming and J lost 4 bases, with 9 bases between them. This CDR3 region has 15 residues. Germline CDR1 is MNHEY and CDR2 is SVGAGI. The chain's CDR3 is CASSYSRGFTGELFF. The CDR3 DNA sequence: TGTGCCAGCAGTTACTCGAGGGGGTTCACCGGGGAGCTGTTTTTT.

V usage is TRBV19 and J usage is TRBJ2-7, with D perhaps TRBD2 (5 bases). The ends were cut back, 2 bases at V and 10 bases at J, with 24 bases in the middle. Looked up from germline, CDR1 is LNHDA and CDR2 is SQIVND (reference sequence). This CDR3 contains 16 residues. The CDR3 DNA sequence: TGTGCCAGTAGTATAACTAGTGGGATGGGGAAAGAGATCCAGTACTTC. Residues: CASSITSGMGKEIQYF. The full variable domain, rest sourced from reference TRBV19 and TRBJ2-7, is DGGITQSPKYLFRKEGQNVTLSCEQNLNHDAMYWYRQDPGQGLRLIYYSQIVNDFQKGDIAEGYSVSREKKESFPLTVTSAQKNPTAFYLCASSITSGMGKEIQYFGPGTRLTVT.

There are a few counts of this clonotype. The V call is TRBV3-1, the J call TRBJ2-3; 8 nucleotides align to TRBD2. J lost 2 bases, V lost 6 bases, and 7 bases had no gene match. Per the germline V gene, CDR1 is LGHDT and CDR2 is YNNKEL (reference sequence). The CDR3 extends over 15 amino acids. The chain's CDR3 is CASRNSGMATDTQYF. The CDR3 DNA reads TGTGCCAGCAGAAATAGCGGGATGGCCACAGATACGCAGTATTTT.

This clonotype came up a few times. The chain carries TRBV28 and TRBJ2-5, with 9 bases identical to TRBD2. CDR3 length equals 17 residues. Germline trimming cut 5 bases from V and 1 base from J; bases unmatched to any gene: 11. Germline assignment: CDR1 MDHEN and CDR2 SYDVKM. The CDR3 nucleotides read TGTGCCAGCAGTGGCTCAAGAGGACTAGCGTCCCAAGAGACCCAGTACTTC. It yields the protein CASSGSRGLASQETQYF.

The rearrangement links TRBV15 to TRBJ2-5; D gene unclear. Germline V CDR1 and CDR2: LNHNV, YYDKDF (reference sequence). The ends were cut back, 3 bases at V and 9 bases at J, with 11 bases in the middle. This CDR3 contains 12 residues. CDR3 coding DNA: TGTGCCACCAGCAGGGTTGCGCAGCCCCAGTACTTC. It yields the protein CATSRVAQPQYF.